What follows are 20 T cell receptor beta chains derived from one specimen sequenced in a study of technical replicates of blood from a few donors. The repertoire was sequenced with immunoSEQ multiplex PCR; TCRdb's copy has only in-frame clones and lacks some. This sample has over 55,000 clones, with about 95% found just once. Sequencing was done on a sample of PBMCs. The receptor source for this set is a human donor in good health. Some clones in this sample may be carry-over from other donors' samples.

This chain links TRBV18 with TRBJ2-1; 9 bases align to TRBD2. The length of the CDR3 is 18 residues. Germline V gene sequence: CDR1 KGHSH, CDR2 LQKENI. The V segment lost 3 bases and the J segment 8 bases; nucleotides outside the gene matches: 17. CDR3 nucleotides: TGTGCCAGCTCACCGGTTCTAGCGGGACTATCTACGGGGGATGAGCAGTTCTTC. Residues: CASSPVLAGLSTGDEQFF.

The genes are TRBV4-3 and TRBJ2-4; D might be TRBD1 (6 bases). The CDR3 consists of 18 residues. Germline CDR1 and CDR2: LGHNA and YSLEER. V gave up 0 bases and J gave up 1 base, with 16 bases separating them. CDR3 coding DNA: TGCGCCAGCAGCCAAGACGCGACAGGCCTCGGGGCCAAAAACATTCAGTACTTC. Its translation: CASSQDATGLGAKNIQYF.

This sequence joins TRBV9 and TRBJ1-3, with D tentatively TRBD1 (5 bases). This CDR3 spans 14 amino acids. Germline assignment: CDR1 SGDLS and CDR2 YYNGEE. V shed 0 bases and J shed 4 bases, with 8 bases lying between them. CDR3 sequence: CASSVAGLGNTIYF. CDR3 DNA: TGTGCCAGCAGCGTAGCAGGGCTCGGAAACACCATATATTTT.

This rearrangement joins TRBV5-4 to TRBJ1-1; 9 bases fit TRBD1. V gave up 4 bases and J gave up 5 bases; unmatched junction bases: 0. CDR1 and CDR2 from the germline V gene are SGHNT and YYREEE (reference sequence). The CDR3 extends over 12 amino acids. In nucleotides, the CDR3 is TGTGCCAGCAGCGGACAGGGGACTGAAGCTTTCTTT. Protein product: CASSGQGTEAFF.

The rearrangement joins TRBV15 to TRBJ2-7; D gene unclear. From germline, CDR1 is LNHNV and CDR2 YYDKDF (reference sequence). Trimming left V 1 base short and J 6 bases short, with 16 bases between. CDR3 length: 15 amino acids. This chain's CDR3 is CATSRVSGFRSEQYF. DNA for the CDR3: TGTGCCACCAGCAGAGTCTCCGGGTTTAGGTCCGAGCAGTACTTC.

The CDR3 sequence: CASSLVASLETTNEKLFF. The CDR3 DNA reads TGTGCCAGCAGCTTAGTAGCCTCCCTAGAAACAACTAATGAAAAACTGTTTTTT. The chain has TRBV7-8 and TRBJ1-4; D is unresolved. The CDR3 extends over 18 amino acids. Trimming left V 1 base short and J 0 bases short, with 15 bases between. Germline lookup yields CDR1 SGHVS and CDR2 FQNEAQ.

For the CDR3, the DNA is TGCGCCAGCAGCTGGGGGCCGACAGGGAGCACAGATACGCAGTATTTT. This sequence encodes CASSWGPTGSTDTQYF. The chain uses TRBV5-1 and TRBJ2-3; the match to TRBD1 covers 7 bases. CDR3 length: 16 residues. CDR1 SGHRS and CDR2 YFSETQ come from the germline V gene. J was trimmed by 0 bases and V by 3 bases; bases with no gene match: 7.

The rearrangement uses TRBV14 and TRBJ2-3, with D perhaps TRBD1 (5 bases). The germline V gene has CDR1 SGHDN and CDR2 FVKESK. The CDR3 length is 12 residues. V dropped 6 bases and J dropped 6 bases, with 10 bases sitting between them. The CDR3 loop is CASSPGFDTQYF. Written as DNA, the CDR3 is TGTGCCAGCAGTCCAGGGTTCGATACGCAGTATTTT.

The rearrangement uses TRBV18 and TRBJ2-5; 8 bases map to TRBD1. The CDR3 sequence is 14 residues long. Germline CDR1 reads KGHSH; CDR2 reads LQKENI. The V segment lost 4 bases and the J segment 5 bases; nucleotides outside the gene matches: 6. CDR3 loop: CASSLRRGLETQYF. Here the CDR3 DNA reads TGTGCCAGCTCACTCCGCAGGGGGCTGGAGACCCAGTACTTC.

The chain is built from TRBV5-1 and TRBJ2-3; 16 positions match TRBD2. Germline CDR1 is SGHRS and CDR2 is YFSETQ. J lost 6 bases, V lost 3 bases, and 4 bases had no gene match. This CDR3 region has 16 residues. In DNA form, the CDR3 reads TGCGCCAGCAGCTGGGGACTAGCGGGGGGGCTGGATACGCAGTATTTT. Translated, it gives CASSWGLAGGLDTQYF.

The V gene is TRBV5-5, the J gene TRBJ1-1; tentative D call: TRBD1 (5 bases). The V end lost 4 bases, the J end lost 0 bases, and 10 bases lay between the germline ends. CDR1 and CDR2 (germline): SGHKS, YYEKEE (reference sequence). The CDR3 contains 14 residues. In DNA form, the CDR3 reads TGTGCCAGCAGCGTCGACAGAATGAACACTGAAGCTTTCTTT. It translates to CASSVDRMNTEAFF.

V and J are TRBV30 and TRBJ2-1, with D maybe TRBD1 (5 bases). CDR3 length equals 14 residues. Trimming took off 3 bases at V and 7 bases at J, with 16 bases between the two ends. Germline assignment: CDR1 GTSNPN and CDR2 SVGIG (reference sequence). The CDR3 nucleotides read TGTGCCTGGAGCCCACCCAATTCAGGGAATGAGCAGTTCTTC. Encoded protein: CAWSPPNSGNEQFF.

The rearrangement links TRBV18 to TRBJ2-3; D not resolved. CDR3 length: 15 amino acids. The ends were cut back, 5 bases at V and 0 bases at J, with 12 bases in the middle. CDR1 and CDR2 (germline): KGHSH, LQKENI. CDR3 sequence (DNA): TGTGCCAGCTCATCGAGACTGCCTAGCACAGATACGCAGTATTTT. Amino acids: CASSSRLPSTDTQYF.

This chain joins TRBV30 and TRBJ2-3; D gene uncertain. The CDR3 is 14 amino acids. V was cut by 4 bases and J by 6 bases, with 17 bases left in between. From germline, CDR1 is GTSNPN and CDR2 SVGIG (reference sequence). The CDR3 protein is CAWIWHGPEDTQYF. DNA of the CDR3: TGTGCCTGGATTTGGCATGGCCCGGAGGATACGCAGTATTTT.

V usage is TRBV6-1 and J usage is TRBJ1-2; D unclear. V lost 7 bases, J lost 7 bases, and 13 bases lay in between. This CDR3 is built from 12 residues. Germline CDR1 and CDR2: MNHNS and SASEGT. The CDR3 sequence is CASTPWSGGYTF. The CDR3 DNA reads TGTGCCAGCACCCCGTGGTCCGGTGGCTACACCTTC.

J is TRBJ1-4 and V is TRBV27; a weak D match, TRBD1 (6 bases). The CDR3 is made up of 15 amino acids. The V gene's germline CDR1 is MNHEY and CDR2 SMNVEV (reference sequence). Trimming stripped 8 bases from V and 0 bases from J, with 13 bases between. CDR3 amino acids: CASGEQGATNEKLFF. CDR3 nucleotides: TGTGCCAGCGGGGAACAGGGAGCAACTAATGAAAAACTGTTTTTT.

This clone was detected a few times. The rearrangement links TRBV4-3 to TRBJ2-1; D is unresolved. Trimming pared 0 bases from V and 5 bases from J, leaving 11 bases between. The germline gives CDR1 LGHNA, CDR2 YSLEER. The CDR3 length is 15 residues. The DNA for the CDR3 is TGCGCCAGCAGCCAAGACTCCCTAGTTGACAATGAGCAGTTCTTC. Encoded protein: CASSQDSLVDNEQFF.

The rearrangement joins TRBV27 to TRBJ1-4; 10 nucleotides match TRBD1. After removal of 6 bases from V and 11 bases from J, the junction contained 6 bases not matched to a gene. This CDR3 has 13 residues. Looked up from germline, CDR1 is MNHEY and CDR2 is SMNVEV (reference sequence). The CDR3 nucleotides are TGTGCCAGCAGGCGACAGGGGGCGTATAAACTGTTTTTT. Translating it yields CASRRQGAYKLFF.

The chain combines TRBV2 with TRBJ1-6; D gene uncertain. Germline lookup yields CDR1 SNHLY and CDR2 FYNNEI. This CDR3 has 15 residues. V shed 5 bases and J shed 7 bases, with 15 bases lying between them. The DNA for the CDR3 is TGTGCCAGCAGTAAAGGGAGCACTCTGAATTCACCCCTCCACTTT. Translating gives CASSKGSTLNSPLHF.

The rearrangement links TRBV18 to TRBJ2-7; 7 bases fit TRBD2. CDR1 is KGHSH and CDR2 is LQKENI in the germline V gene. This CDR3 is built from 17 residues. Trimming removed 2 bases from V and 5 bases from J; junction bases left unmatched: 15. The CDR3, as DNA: TGTGCCAGCTCACCATGGGGGGGGACGATTGGTTCGAACGAGCAGTACTTC. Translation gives CASSPWGGTIGSNEQYF.